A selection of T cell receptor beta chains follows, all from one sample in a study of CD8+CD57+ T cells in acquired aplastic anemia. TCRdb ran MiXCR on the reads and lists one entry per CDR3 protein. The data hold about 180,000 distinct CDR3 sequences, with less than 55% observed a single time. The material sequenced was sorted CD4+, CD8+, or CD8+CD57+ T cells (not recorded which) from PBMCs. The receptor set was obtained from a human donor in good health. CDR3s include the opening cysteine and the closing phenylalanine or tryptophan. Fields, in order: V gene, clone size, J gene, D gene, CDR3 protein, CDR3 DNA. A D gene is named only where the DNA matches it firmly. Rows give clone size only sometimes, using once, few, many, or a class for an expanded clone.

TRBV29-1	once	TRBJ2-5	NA	CSVSSGETQYF	TGCAGCGTTTCCAGCGGAGAGACCCAGTACTTC
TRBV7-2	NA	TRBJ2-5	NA	CASSAAPRETQYF	TGTGCCAGCAGCGCGGCACCGAGGGAGACCCAGTACTTC
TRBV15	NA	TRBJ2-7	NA	CATSRGRAGSYEQYF	TGTGCCACCAGCAGAGGTCGAGCAGGAAGCTACGAGCAGTACTTC
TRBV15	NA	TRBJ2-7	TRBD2	CATSRATGTSGKYEQYF	TGTGCCACCAGCAGAGCAACCGGGACTAGCGGAAAATACGAGCAGTACTTC
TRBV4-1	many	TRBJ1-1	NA	CASSPARAGATEAFF	TGCGCCAGCAGCCCAGCCCGGGCGGGCGCGACTGAAGCTTTCTTT
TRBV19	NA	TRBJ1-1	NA	CASRDVGGVSTEAFF	TGTGCCAGTAGGGACGTTGGGGGGGTTAGCACTGAAGCTTTCTTT
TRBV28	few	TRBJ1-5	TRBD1	CASTEGQGKQPQHF	TGTGCCAGCACCGAGGGACAGGGTAAACAGCCCCAGCATTTT
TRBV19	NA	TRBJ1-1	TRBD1	CATDRGMNTEAFF	TGTGCCACTGACAGGGGGATGAACACTGAAGCTTTCTTT
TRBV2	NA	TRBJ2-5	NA	CASSVSTGETQYF	TGTGCCAGCAGTGTGAGTACGGGAGAGACCCAGTACTTC
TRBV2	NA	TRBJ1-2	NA	CAKHWNAGEFGYTF	TGTGCCAAGCACTGGAACGCAGGGGAATTTGGCTACACCTTC
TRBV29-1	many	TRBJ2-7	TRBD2	CSVDIGSGRYEQYF	TGCAGCGTTGATATTGGTAGCGGGAGGTACGAGCAGTACTTC
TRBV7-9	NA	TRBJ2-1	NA	CASSFEGHEQFF	TGTGCCAGCAGCTTTGAAGGGCATGAGCAGTTCTTC
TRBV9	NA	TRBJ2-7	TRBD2	CASSVVRGAPYEQYF	TGTGCCAGCAGCGTAGTGCGGGGGGCCCCCTACGAGCAGTACTTC
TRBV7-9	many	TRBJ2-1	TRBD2	CASSEPGLAAPEQFF	TGTGCCAGCAGCGAGCCGGGACTAGCGGCCCCCGAGCAGTTCTTC
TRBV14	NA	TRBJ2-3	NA	CASSQKGDTQYF	TGTGCCAGCAGCCAAAAGGGGGATACGCAGTATTTT
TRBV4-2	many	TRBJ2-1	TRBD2	CASSPGRLAGVNEQFF	TGTGCCAGCAGCCCCGGTCGGCTAGCGGGAGTCAATGAGCAGTTCTTC
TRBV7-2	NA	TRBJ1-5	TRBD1	CASSPRTGIRPQHF	TGTGCCAGCAGCCCCCGGACAGGGATAAGGCCCCAGCATTTT
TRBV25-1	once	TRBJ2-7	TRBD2	CASSQTSGISHEQYF	TGTGCCAGCAGCCAGACTAGCGGGATTTCCCACGAGCAGTACTTC
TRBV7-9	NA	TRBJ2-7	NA	CASSRGTQAYEQYF	TGCGCCAGCAGCCGGGGGACCCAGGCCTACGAGCAGTACTTC
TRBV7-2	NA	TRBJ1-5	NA	CASSSYHQPQHF	TGTGCCAGCAGCTCGTACCATCAGCCCCAGCATTTT
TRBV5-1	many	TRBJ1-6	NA	CASSDRKNSPLHF	TGCGCCAGCAGCGACCGGAAGAATTCACCCCTCCACTTT
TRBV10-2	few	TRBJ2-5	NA	CASSTAQETQYF	TGCGCCAGCAGCACTGCGCAAGAGACCCAGTACTTC
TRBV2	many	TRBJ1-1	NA	CASSSSEAFF	TGTGCCAGCAGCTCTAGTGAAGCTTTCTTT
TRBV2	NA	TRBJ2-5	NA	CASSEIAEETQYF	TGTGCCAGCAGTGAAATAGCAGAAGAGACCCAGTACTTC
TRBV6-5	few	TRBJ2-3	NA	CASSYRDTQYF	TGTGCCAGCAGCTACCGAGATACGCAGTATTTT
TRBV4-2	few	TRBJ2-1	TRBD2	CASSPGTSGNNEQFF	TGTGCCAGCAGCCCCGGGACTAGCGGGAACAATGAGCAGTTCTTC
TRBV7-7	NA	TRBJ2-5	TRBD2	CARRARTSGETQYF	TGTGCTAGAAGGGCCCGGACTAGCGGGGAGACCCAGTACTTC
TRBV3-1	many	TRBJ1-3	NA	CASSSNRGNTIYF	TGTGCCAGCAGCAGCAACAGGGGAAACACCATATATTTT